These 27 T cell receptor beta chains share one sample of origin, sequenced in a study of T-cell reconstitution after alpha-beta-depleted transplantation in children. It was with unique molecular identifiers that the TCRbeta library was prepared. TCRdb ran MiXCR on the PCR reads and lists one entry per CDR3 protein. The sample yields around 370,000 distinct CDR3 sequences, 15% to 20% seen once. This specimen consisted of PBMCs, mostly from graft donor cells, obtained 360 days after TCRalphabeta/CD19-depleted stem cell transplant. These receptors were collected from a male patient under 10 years old who had a stem cell transplant for acute lymphoblastic leukemia, so the T cells may come from the graft donor.

The rearrangement uses TRBV24-1 and TRBJ1-1, with 7 bases matching TRBD1. Looked up from germline, CDR1 is KGHDR and CDR2 is SFDVKD. The CDR3 length is 12 residues. After removal of 0 bases from V and 11 bases from J, the junction contained 2 bases not matched to a gene. The CDR3 DNA sequence: TGTGCCACCAGTGATTTGACAGGGGTTGCTTTCTTT. This translates into CATSDLTGVAFF.

The chain carries TRBV28 and TRBJ2-7, with 7 bases aligning to TRBD2. Germline V gives CDR1 MDHEN, CDR2 SYDVKM. The CDR3 contains 15 residues. The V and J ends lost 6 bases and 1 base, in that order; junction bases with no gene match: 9. CDR3 sequence: CASRWARGLSYEQYF. CDR3 DNA: TGTGCCAGCAGGTGGGCCCGGGGACTATCCTACGAGCAGTACTTC.

The table lists this clonotype with a few counts. The J gene is TRBJ2-1, the V gene TRBV7-2; D is unclear. V was cut by 5 bases and J by 4 bases, with 9 bases left in between. In germline, CDR1 is SGHTA, CDR2 FQGNSA. This CDR3 has 13 amino acids. The CDR3 here is CASSPHWYNEQFF. CDR3 coding DNA: TGTGCCAGCAGCCCCCACTGGTACAATGAGCAGTTCTTC.

This clonotype turned up a few times. This rearrangement joins TRBV6-1 to TRBJ2-5, with TRBD2 identical over 7 bases. Germline CDR1 reads MNHNS; CDR2 reads SASEGT. There are 14 residues in the CDR3. With V trimmed by 6 bases and J by 1 base, 5 bases remained unmatched. In nucleotides, the CDR3 is TGTGCCAGCAGCTTCCTAGCGGTCCAAGAGACCCAGTACTTC. It codes for CASSFLAVQETQYF.

The gene calls are TRBV18 and TRBJ1-1, with no clear D. Trimming cost V 3 bases and J 2 bases, with 13 bases left between them. CDR3 length: 15 residues. Looked up from germline, CDR1 is KGHSH and CDR2 is LQKENI. The CDR3 coding sequence is TGTGCCAGCTCACCGCCGAGGTGGGTTAACACTGAAGCTTTCTTT. Its protein product is CASSPPRWVNTEAFF.

This clonotype has a single count. This chain joins TRBV9 and TRBJ2-1; 7 nucleotides line up with TRBD2. The CDR3 sequence is 15 residues long. Germline values: CDR1 SGDLS, CDR2 YYNGEE. Germline trimming cut 1 base from V and 8 bases from J; bases unmatched to any gene: 9. CDR3 region: CASSVWGRAGDEQFF. The CDR3 DNA reads as TGTGCCAGCAGCGTATGGGGGAGGGCCGGGGATGAGCAGTTCTTC.

The rearrangement uses TRBV28 and TRBJ2-5; weak D call: TRBD2 (6 bases). The CDR3 is 15 amino acids. Trimming pared 3 bases from V and 5 bases from J, leaving 16 bases between. The V gene's germline CDR1 is MDHEN and CDR2 SYDVKM. CDR3 residues: CASSFGASVPETQYF. The CDR3 nucleotides are TGTGCCAGCAGTTTTGGGGCTAGCGTACCGGAGACCCAGTACTTC.

This clonotype was seen more than once but under ten times. J is TRBJ1-2 and V is TRBV28; 7 bases are shared with TRBD1. This CDR3 is 14 amino acids long. Germline values: CDR1 MDHEN, CDR2 SYDVKM. After removal of 6 bases from V and 3 bases from J, the junction contained 7 bases not matched to a gene. The CDR3 protein is CASRQTGTDYGYTF. The CDR3 nucleotides are TGTGCCAGCAGACAAACCGGGACAGACTATGGCTACACCTTC.

The chain recombines TRBV7-2 with TRBJ2-2; D ambiguous. V lost 7 bases and J lost 0, with 9 bases in between. The CDR3 length is 14 residues. Germline-derived CDR1 and CDR2 are SGHTA and FQGNSA. The CDR3 bases are TGTGCCAGCAAATCAGCCGCGAACACCGGGGAGCTGTTTTTT. Translated, it gives CASKSAANTGELFF.

The chain links TRBV4-1 to TRBJ1-5, with D unresolved. Germline CDR1 and CDR2: MGHRA and YSYEKL. V lost 1 base and J 3 bases, leaving 10 bases between the germline ends. The CDR3 has 15 amino acids. The CDR3 loop reads CASSQVWHTNQPQHF. In nucleotides, the CDR3 is TGCGCCAGCAGCCAAGTCTGGCATACCAATCAGCCCCAGCATTTT.

This clonotype showed up just a few times. This CDR3 is CSADVRDRGRDGYTF. DNA for the CDR3: TGCAGTGCTGACGTCCGGGACAGGGGGAGAGATGGCTACACCTTC. The rearrangement joins TRBV20-1 to TRBJ1-2, with TRBD1 matching 11 bases. Germline CDR1 reads DFQATT; CDR2 reads SNEGSKA (reference sequence). The CDR3 contains 15 residues. V lost 5 bases and J lost 6; bases outside the gene matches: 11.

The rearrangement joins TRBV4-2 to TRBJ2-7, with TRBD1 as a possible D gene (6 bases). Germline CDR1 and CDR2: LGHNA and YNFKEQ. Trimming took 1 base from V and 1 from J, leaving 14 bases between them. CDR3 length: 16 residues. CDR3 nucleotide sequence: TGTGCCAGCAGCCAAGGGGGGCCCACTGGGTCCTACGAGCAGTACTTC. As protein: CASSQGGPTGSYEQYF.

The chain links TRBV4-2 to TRBJ1-4; no clear D gene. CDR3 length: 16 residues. Trimming took off 0 bases at V and 4 bases at J, with 12 bases between the two ends. Germline assignment: CDR1 LGHNA and CDR2 YNFKEQ. The CDR3 region has the DNA TGTGCCAGCAGCCAAGAGGGTCTAGCCTTTAATGAAAAACTGTTTTTT. Translating gives CASSQEGLAFNEKLFF.

There are a few counts of this clonotype. This chain connects TRBV27 to TRBJ2-5; D not resolved. CDR3 size: 15 residues. The germline CDR1 and CDR2 sequences are MNHEY and SMNVEV (reference sequence). Trimming removed 4 bases from V and 2 bases from J, with 14 bases in between. The CDR3 sequence is CASSSEQEWQETQYF. DNA of the CDR3: TGTGCCAGCAGTTCCGAGCAGGAGTGGCAAGAGACCCAGTACTTC.

The chain recombines TRBV28 with TRBJ2-5, with TRBD1 matching over 9 bases. The junction had 15 bases not matched to a gene; V was cut back by 5 bases and J by 5 bases. The CDR3 contains 17 residues. CDR1 is MDHEN and CDR2 is SYDVKM in the germline V gene. As DNA, the CDR3 is TGTGCCAGCAGTACGACACGACAGGGGGGGGAGGGGGAGACCCAGTACTTC. Translating gives CASSTTRQGGEGETQYF.

This clonotype was detected many times. The chain has TRBV7-9 and TRBJ1-1; D is perhaps TRBD1 (5 bases). V lost 2 bases and J 0 bases, leaving 7 bases between the germline ends. The CDR3 is made up of 14 amino acids. Germline V CDR1 and CDR2: SEHNR, FQNEAQ (reference sequence). The CDR3 DNA sequence: TGTGCCAGCAGCTTACCCAGGGTGAACACTGAAGCTTTCTTT. Its translation: CASSLPRVNTEAFF.

The J gene is TRBJ2-1, the V gene TRBV12-3 or TRBV12-4; 11 nucleotides agree with TRBD2. With V trimmed by 6 bases and J by 5 bases, 12 bases remained unmatched. CDR3 length: 17 amino acids. DNA for the CDR3: TGTGCCAGCAGACCCTCATCCCTAGCGGGAGGCAACAATGAGCAGTTCTTC. Residues: CASRPSSLAGGNNEQFF.

CDR3 DNA sequence: TGCGCCAGCAGCCAAGTAGGGGGCCACAATCAGCCCCAGCATTTT. Translated, it gives CASSQVGGHNQPQHF. This sequence joins TRBV4-1 and TRBJ1-5, with 7 bases that match TRBD1. The CDR3 runs 15 residues. The V gene's germline CDR1 is MGHRA and CDR2 YSYEKL. With 1 base clipped from V and 3 bases from J, the junction kept 3 bases outside the gene matches.

V usage is TRBV20-1 and J usage is TRBJ2-7, with 16 bases aligning to TRBD2. Germline values: CDR1 DFQATT, CDR2 SNEGSKA (reference sequence). Trimming at V came to 6 bases and at J to 2 bases, leaving 7 bases not matched to a gene. The CDR3 totals 16 residues. The CDR3 nucleotides read TGCAGTGCACCGGGACTAGCGGGAGGGCCCCCCTACGAGCAGTACTTC. Amino acids: CSAPGLAGGPPYEQYF.

This clonotype was detected many times. The chain recombines TRBV10-3 with TRBJ2-7, with TRBD1 identical over 8 bases. Losses at the gene ends were 6 bases for V and 6 bases for J; bases not matched to a gene: 10. Germline lookup yields CDR1 ENHRY and CDR2 SYGVKD. This CDR3 spans 14 amino acids. The CDR3 DNA reads TGTGCCATCAGCGTCCTGGGACAGGCCAGCGAGCAGTACTTC. Its translation: CAISVLGQASEQYF.

The chain couples TRBV12-3 or TRBV12-4 to TRBJ1-5; D is undetermined. CDR3 length: 13 amino acids. V was trimmed by 4 bases and J by 5 bases, leaving 9 bases between them. In DNA, the CDR3 is TGTGCCAGCAGTTACGGACCTTATCAGCCCCAGCATTTT. It translates to CASSYGPYQPQHF.

The genes are TRBV7-9 and TRBJ2-7; 12 bases fit TRBD1. CDR1 and CDR2 from the germline V gene are SEHNR and FQNEAQ (reference sequence). The CDR3 is made up of 14 amino acids. J was trimmed by 7 bases and V by 5 bases; bases with no gene match: 6. In DNA form, the CDR3 reads TGTGCCAGCAGCCAGGGACAGGGGGCGAAAGAGCAGTACTTC. Translating gives CASSQGQGAKEQYF.

This clonotype was seen ten or more times. The V and J genes are TRBV2 and TRBJ2-1; 9 nucleotides line up with TRBD1. V lost 11 bases and J lost 8; bases outside the gene matches: 7. In germline, CDR1 is SNHLY, CDR2 FYNNEI. CDR3 length equals 12 residues. The CDR3 loop reads CAGGDRAHEQFF. The CDR3 nucleotides are TGTGCCGGGGGGGACAGGGCCCATGAGCAGTTCTTC. Full variable domain (missing parts from reference TRBV2 and TRBJ2-1): EPEVTQTPSHQVTQMGQEVILRCVPISNHLYFYWYRQILGQKVEFLVSFYNNEISEKSEIFDDQFSVERPDGSNFTLKIRSTKLEDSAMYFCAGGDRAHEQFFGPGTRLTVL.

The gene calls are TRBV20-1 and TRBJ2-2, with D uncertain. The CDR3 length is 15 residues. The V and J ends lost 6 bases and 0 bases respectively, with 14 bases between them. The germline gives CDR1 DFQATT, CDR2 SNEGSKA (reference sequence). CDR3 protein: CSAPSAGSNTGELFF. The CDR3 DNA is TGCAGTGCCCCCTCGGCAGGATCGAACACCGGGGAGCTGTTTTTT.

This clonotype has more than one count but fewer than ten. V gene TRBV10-1 combines with J gene TRBJ2-1; the D is unclear. CDR1 and CDR2 (germline): WNHNN, SYGVQD (reference sequence). This CDR3 spans 15 amino acids. Trimming removed 4 bases from V and 6 bases from J, with 16 bases in between. The CDR3 reads CASSAVPLAPNEQFF. CDR3 bases: TGCGCCAGCAGTGCTGTACCTCTCGCCCCCAATGAGCAGTTCTTC.

This clonotype has a single count. The J gene is TRBJ1-2, the V gene TRBV6-2 or TRBV6-3; tentatively, D is TRBD1 (5 bases). The V end lost 2 bases, the J end lost 4 bases, and 14 bases lay between the germline ends. The CDR3 is 15 amino acids. Looked up from germline, CDR1 is MNHEY and CDR2 is SVGEGT. For the CDR3, the DNA is TGTGCCAGCAGTTACGAGGTGTGGGGGACCTATGGCTACACCTTC. Its translation: CASSYEVWGTYGYTF.

CDR3 sequence: CASSLAMNFNEQFF. The CDR3 coding sequence is TGTGCCAGCAGCTTAGCGATGAACTTCAATGAGCAGTTCTTC. This chain connects TRBV7-9 to TRBJ2-1; no clear D gene. The CDR3 totals 14 residues. V was clipped by 0 bases and J by 6 bases, with 9 bases between them. Germline V lookup: CDR1 SEHNR, CDR2 FQNEAQ (reference sequence).